Presented here are 11 T cell receptor beta chains from one specimen sequenced in a study of blood T cell repertoires in COVID-19 (dated by TCRdb to the early 2020s). The library was prepared using the immunoSEQ multiplex PCR assay. TCRdb retrieved this table from immuneACCESS and kept in-frame rearrangements only. Not all clones are present; in checked studies, unresolved V genes account for under half, and no reason is known for the remainder. The sample table lists some 270,000 clones, roughly 85% of them with a count of one. The top ten clonotypes cover under 7% of the sample. The source material was PBMCs or T cells enriched from blood (not recorded which). These TCRs come from a woman aged 45-65 years who had been exposed to COVID-19.

The V and J genes are TRBV6-6 and TRBJ2-7; D may be TRBD1 (5 bases). Germline assignment: CDR1 MNHNY and CDR2 SVGAGI (reference sequence). Trimming left V 6 bases short and J 2 bases short, with 17 bases between. The CDR3 length is 15 residues. The chain's CDR3 is CASSQGQIGPYEQYF. CDR3 nucleotides: TGTGCCAGCAGCCAGGGCCAAATTGGCCCCTACGAGCAGTACTTC.

V and J are TRBV25-1 and TRBJ1-6, with 10 nucleotides matching TRBD1. Germline CDR1 MGHDK, CDR2 SYGVNS. The CDR3 totals 16 residues. V trimming: 10 bases; J trimming: 6 bases; junction bases outside the gene matches: 12. The CDR3 sequence: CATHNSWTGGNSPLHF. The CDR3 nucleotides are TGTGCCACCCACAACTCCTGGACAGGGGGTAATTCACCCCTCCACTTT.

The rearrangement uses TRBV5-1 and TRBJ2-1, with D perhaps matching TRBD1 (6 bases). Germline CDR1 is SGHRS and CDR2 is YFSETQ. Trimming shortened V by 0 bases and J by 0 bases, and 13 bases separated the two germline ends. The CDR3 has 17 amino acids. In DNA, the CDR3 is TGCGCCAGCAGCTTGGCAATGGCAGGGGCCTCCTACAATGAGCAGTTCTTC. Protein: CASSLAMAGASYNEQFF.

The gene calls are TRBV15 and TRBJ2-2; D remains ambiguous. The CDR3 covers 14 residues. The germline V gene encodes CDR1 LNHNV and CDR2 YYDKDF (reference sequence). Trimming removed 5 bases from V and 0 bases from J, with 7 bases in between. Here the CDR3 reads CATSPSANTGELFF. CDR3 nucleotides: TGTGCCACCAGCCCGTCCGCGAACACCGGGGAGCTGTTTTTT.

The V call is TRBV5-4, the J call TRBJ2-7; 11 nucleotides agree with TRBD1. V shed 3 bases and J 0 bases; nucleotides not matched to a gene: 2. This CDR3 contains 15 residues. Germline CDR1 SGHNT, CDR2 YYREEE (reference sequence). The CDR3 sequence: CASSSGTGGSYEQYF. The CDR3 nucleotides are TGTGCCAGCAGCTCCGGGACAGGGGGCTCCTACGAGCAGTACTTC.

The chain joins TRBV30 to TRBJ1-5; TRBD1 matches 7 bases. V dropped 3 bases and J dropped 2; count of bases not matched to a gene: 10. CDR3 size: 16 residues. Germline V CDR1 and CDR2: GTSNPN, SVGIG (reference sequence). CDR3 DNA sequence: TGTGCCTGGAGGGGGACAGCCGTAGGTGGCAATCAGCCCCAGCATTTT. This gives the protein CAWRGTAVGGNQPQHF.

The chain has TRBV2 and TRBJ1-2; perhaps TRBD1 as D (5 bases). Germline CDR1 reads SNHLY; CDR2 reads FYNNEI. This CDR3 has 15 amino acids. V lost 0 bases to trimming and J lost 4 bases, with 12 bases between them. The CDR3 bases are TGTGCCAGCAGTGAAGCGGGGGGACGGACCTATGGCTACACCTTC. This gives the protein CASSEAGGRTYGYTF.

This clone turned up a few times. The chain uses TRBV4-1 and TRBJ1-5; TRBD1 matches at 9 bases. V gave up 2 bases and J gave up 4 bases; unmatched junction bases: 6. This CDR3 contains 16 residues. CDR1 MGHRA and CDR2 YSYEKL come from the germline V gene. Here the CDR3 DNA reads TGCGCCAGCAGCCAATTCGGGACAGGGTCAAATCAGCCCCAGCATTTT. Amino acid sequence: CASSQFGTGSNQPQHF.

J is TRBJ2-3 and V is TRBV13; TRBD2 matches at 13 bases. The CDR3 runs to 18 residues. Germline trimming cut 4 bases from V and 5 bases from J; bases unmatched to any gene: 12. Germline CDR1 and CDR2: PRHDT and FYEKMQ (reference sequence). The CDR3 DNA sequence: TGTGCCAGCAGCTCATTACCCTTGACTAGCGGGGGGCTAGATACGCAGTATTTT. Translated, it gives CASSSLPLTSGGLDTQYF.

J is TRBJ1-1 and V is TRBV24-1; TRBD1 might be the D (6 bases). Germline lookup yields CDR1 KGHDR and CDR2 SFDVKD. Trimming stripped 1 base from V and 8 bases from J, with 10 bases between. CDR3 length equals 13 residues. CDR3 loop: CATSDLRGGEAFF. The DNA of the CDR3 is TGTGCCACCAGTGATTTAAGGGGGGGGGAAGCTTTCTTT.

The chain joins TRBV12-5 to TRBJ1-1; a possible D gene is TRBD1 (5 bases). The CDR3 loop spans 13 amino acids. Deletions cut 4 bases from V and 4 bases from J, with 10 bases between. The germline CDR1 and CDR2 sequences are LGHNT and FRNRAP. Here the CDR3 reads CASGSGRSTEAFF. CDR3 coding DNA: TGTGCTAGTGGTTCAGGGAGGAGCACTGAAGCTTTCTTT.